The rows below give T cell receptor beta chains drawn from one sample of a study of Ad26.COV2.S vaccination and SARS-CoV-2 variants. The protocol was immunoSEQ multiplex PCR, while the TCRdb copy is restricted to in-frame clones and leaves out a portion. The data contain some 290,000 clones, around four fifths of them singletons. Sample: peripheral blood, taken in a trial of Ad26.COV2.S vaccine versus placebo. The receptors shown here come from a person aged 18-60 years who received the Ad26.COV2.S COVID-19 vaccine or a placebo. CDR3s leave out the opening cysteine and the closing phenylalanine or tryptophan. Expanded clones are given a class, and other clones once, few, many or no size at all.

V gene	J gene	clone size	CDR3 protein
TRBV5-5	TRBJ2-3	-	ASSLDGASTDTQY
TRBV21-1	TRBJ2-5	-	ASSKWKRGGETQY
TRBV3-1/TRBV3-2	TRBJ1-4	-	ASSQAGTLNEKLF
TRBV4-2	TRBJ1-4	-	ASSQQGPINEKLF
TRBV2	TRBJ2-3	-	ASGDPGLAGSDTQY
TRBV6-6	TRBJ2-1	-	ASSYPDRQGYNEQF
TRBV20-1	TRBJ1-1	-	SASIDSEAF
TRBV2	TRBJ2-3	-	ASNPSSTDTQY
TRBV7-9	TRBJ1-4	few	ASSLTGTEKLF
TRBV19	TRBJ1-2	few	ASSIKGGYT
TRBV28	TRBJ2-1	few	ASSLRPHEQF
TRBV4-1	TRBJ1-2	-	ASSQPRDRGGYT
TRBV29-1	TRBJ1-4	-	SVVPASNEKLF
TRBV19	TRBJ2-3	-	ASSTSGAGIGTDTQY
TRBV29-1	TRBJ2-5	-	SGTSSETQY
TRBV5-4	TRBJ1-3	-	ASSWRGGNTIY
TRBV11-3	TRBJ2-7	-	ASTLRDTPYEQY
TRBV5-4	TRBJ2-7	few	ASSSRDSPVYEQY
TRBV3-1/TRBV3-2	TRBJ2-7	-	ASSQGWAQGAGEQY
TRBV4-1	TRBJ2-7	-	ASSQDHGGEQY
TRBV19	TRBJ2-2	-	ASRLFSEGAGELF
TRBV2	TRBJ1-1	once	ASRAGGDTEAF
TRBV19	TRBJ1-6	-	ASTLDRANSPLH